This TCR beta chain came from a study of blood T cell repertoires in COVID-19. Libraries were prepared by immunoSEQ multiplex PCR; TCRdb keeps only in-frame clonotypes and omits some of them. The sample has fewer than 200,000 clones; 89% are singletons. The specimen sequenced was peripheral blood. The clonotype originates from a man younger than 30 who had recovered from COVID-19.

CDR3 nucleotides: TGCAGCGTTGAACAGGGATTTGAGGAGACCCAGTACTTC. It yields the protein CSVEQGFEETQYF. V usage is TRBV29-1 and J usage is TRBJ2-5, with D possibly being TRBD1 (5 bases). V lost 2 bases and J lost 5, with 12 bases in between. Germline CDR1 is SQVTM and CDR2 is ANQGSEA. The CDR3 length is 13 residues.